These 32 T cell receptor beta chains were all obtained from the same sample, sequenced in a study of cytomegalovirus exposure and HLA in healthy donors. With 60 Vbeta and 13 Jbeta primers, the PCR was carried out. Assay used: immunoSEQ multiplex PCR; TCRdb lists only in-frame clones, some missing. The sample lists 110,000 or so clones; roughly 80% were seen once. The sample comprised PBMCs. These receptors were obtained from a woman between 25 and 40 years old in good health and CMV-seropositive.

This clone was observed a few times. This chain links TRBV6-4 with TRBJ2-1; 12 bases agree with TRBD2. Germline V lookup: CDR1 MRHNA, CDR2 SNTAGT. The CDR3 has 17 residues. The V and J ends lost 4 bases and 6 bases, in that order; junction bases with no gene match: 10. The CDR3: CASSVYPGLAGTNEQFF. In DNA form, the CDR3 reads TGTGCCAGCAGTGTGTACCCGGGACTAGCGGGTACCAATGAGCAGTTCTTC.

This rearrangement joins TRBV13 to TRBJ1-1; the D is unclear. The CDR3 is made up of 14 amino acids. The V and J ends lost 2 bases and 5 bases respectively, with 12 bases between them. From germline, CDR1 is PRHDT and CDR2 FYEKMQ (reference sequence). In nucleotides, the CDR3 is TGTGCCAGCAGCTTACAGGCTCCGGTAACTGAAGCTTTCTTT. Its translation: CASSLQAPVTEAFF.

The genes are TRBV29-1 and TRBJ1-1; possible D gene TRBD1, 6 bases. The V end was cut by 4 bases, the J end by 0 bases, with 9 bases between. CDR3 length: 13 residues. Germline-derived CDR1 and CDR2 are SQVTM and ANQGSEA. The CDR3 nucleotides read TGCAGCGTTGCCACAGGGCTGAACACTGAAGCTTTCTTT. This encodes CSVATGLNTEAFF.

The chain employs TRBV19 and TRBJ1-2; 9 nucleotides agree with TRBD1. V was clipped by 5 bases and J by 8 bases; unmatched bases: 15. Germline V gene sequence: CDR1 LNHDA, CDR2 SQIVND (reference sequence). This CDR3 comprises 16 residues. CDR3 nucleotide sequence: TGTGCCAGTAGTCCAGAAGGACAGGGGACCCTTGGCGGCTACACCTTC. Translating it yields CASSPEGQGTLGGYTF.

This chain links TRBV6-1 with TRBJ2-2, with D maybe TRBD1 (5 bases). Germline-derived CDR1 and CDR2 are MNHNS and SASEGT. The CDR3 sequence is 15 residues long. V dropped 4 bases and J dropped 6 bases, with 15 bases sitting between them. The CDR3 is CASSGLETVPGELFF. The CDR3, as DNA: TGTGCCAGCAGTGGGCTAGAGACAGTACCCGGGGAGCTGTTTTTT.

The chain couples TRBV11-3 to TRBJ2-1, with 8 positions matching TRBD1. This CDR3 is 14 amino acids long. The germline gives CDR1 SGHNT, CDR2 YENEEA. The V gene end was trimmed by 5 bases and the J gene end by 9 bases; junction bases not matched to a gene: 9. The CDR3 loop reads CASSTGQGDAEQFF. CDR3 coding DNA: TGTGCCAGCAGCACAGGACAGGGAGACGCTGAGCAGTTCTTC.

The chain has TRBV7-2 and TRBJ2-1; 14 bases agree with TRBD2. The V segment lost 2 bases and the J segment 9 bases; nucleotides outside the gene matches: 6. Germline-derived CDR1 and CDR2 are SGHTA and FQGNSA. CDR3 length: 16 amino acids. CDR3 DNA sequence: TGTGCCAGCAGCTTATCCGGACTAGCGGGAGGTCCTGAGCAGTTCTTC. As protein: CASSLSGLAGGPEQFF.

This chain joins TRBV6-6 and TRBJ1-2; D ambiguous. With 7 bases removed from V and 2 bases from J, the gap between germline ends came to 11 bases. Germline-derived CDR1 and CDR2 are MNHNY and SVGAGI (reference sequence). The CDR3 has 13 amino acids. In DNA form, the CDR3 reads TGTGCCAGCACCCAGGCCCAGAACTATGGCTACACCTTC. This translates into CASTQAQNYGYTF.

The chain has TRBV11-2 and TRBJ1-5, with 7 bases aligning to TRBD1. The germline V gene has CDR1 SGHAT and CDR2 FQNNGV. Losses at the gene ends were 5 bases for V and 0 bases for J; bases not matched to a gene: 4. The CDR3 is 15 amino acids. The CDR3: CASSTTGDSNQPQHF. The CDR3 nucleotides are TGTGCCAGCAGCACAACAGGGGATAGCAATCAGCCCCAGCATTTT.

The CDR3 reads CASRSGASFTGELFF. The CDR3 DNA sequence: TGTGCCAGCAGGAGTGGGGCCAGCTTTACCGGGGAGCTGTTTTTT. The gene calls are TRBV7-9 and TRBJ2-2, with D tentatively TRBD1 (5 bases). Germline V gives CDR1 SEHNR, CDR2 FQNEAQ (reference sequence). Trimming removed 6 bases from V and 5 bases from J, with 16 bases in between. CDR3 length: 15 amino acids.

The V and J genes are TRBV21-1 and TRBJ2-2; the table names TRBD1, a call not compared with the DNA. TRBV21-1 counts as a pseudogene. This CDR3 has 18 residues. CDR3 sequence: CASSKGLDGTGSTGELFF. The CDR3 bases are TGTGCCAGCAGCAAAGGTTTAGATGGGACAGGTAGTACCGGGGAGCTGTTTTTT.

The chain has TRBV5-4 and TRBJ1-4, with a tentative D call TRBD1 (5 bases). V was pared by 4 bases and J by 0 bases, with 13 bases between. CDR1 and CDR2 from the germline V gene are SGHNT and YYREEE (reference sequence). There are 16 residues in the CDR3. CDR3 in DNA: TGTGCCAGCAGCAATGGGGCGGGGTCAACTAATGAAAAACTGTTTTTT. Amino acids: CASSNGAGSTNEKLFF. Full variable domain (outside the CDR3, taken from reference TRBV5-4 and TRBJ1-4): ETGVTQSPTHLIKTRGQQVTLRCSSQSGHNTVSWYQQALGQGPQFIFQYYREEENGRGNFPPRFSGLQFPNYSSELNVNALELDDSALYLCASSNGAGSTNEKLFFGSGTQLSVL.

This chain joins TRBV28 and TRBJ1-4; D is uncertain. This CDR3 region has 13 residues. With 8 bases removed from V and 5 bases from J, the gap between germline ends came to 12 bases. From germline, CDR1 is MDHEN and CDR2 SYDVKM. The CDR3 DNA reads as TGTGCCAGCGGTAGGACTACGAATGAAAAACTGTTTTTT. Protein sequence: CASGRTTNEKLFF.

The chain's CDR3 is CASSLAGVSDADTQYF. The CDR3 region has the DNA TGCGCCAGCAGCTTGGCCGGGGTCTCGGACGCAGATACGCAGTATTTT. V and J are TRBV5-1 and TRBJ2-3; tentative D call: TRBD2 (5 bases). Germline-derived CDR1 and CDR2 are SGHRS and YFSETQ. This CDR3 has 16 residues. V was trimmed by 0 bases and J by 4 bases, leaving 15 bases between them.

This chain links TRBV5-1 with TRBJ2-5; weak D call: TRBD2 (5 bases). The V gene lost 0 bases and the J gene lost 3 bases, with 12 bases spanning the gap. Germline V lookup: CDR1 SGHRS, CDR2 YFSETQ. This CDR3 spans 15 amino acids. CDR3 bases: TGCGCCAGCAGCTTGGCCCCTGGGCGGGAAGAGACCCAGTACTTC. It translates to CASSLAPGREETQYF.

The J gene is TRBJ2-1, the V gene TRBV19; D is possibly TRBD2 (6 bases). Germline-derived CDR1 and CDR2 are LNHDA and SQIVND (reference sequence). Trimming cost V 3 bases and J 7 bases, with 16 bases left between them. The CDR3 is 15 amino acids. CDR3 sequence: CASSIKGLGLNEQFF. The CDR3 bases are TGTGCCAGTAGTATTAAGGGACTGGGACTTAATGAGCAGTTCTTC.

V gene TRBV5-5 combines with J gene TRBJ1-1; TRBD1 aligns across 10 bases. The length of the CDR3 is 16 residues. J gave up 5 bases and V 4 bases, and 11 bases lay outside the gene matches. Germline V gene lookup returns CDR1 SGHKS and CDR2 YYEKEE (reference sequence). CDR3 DNA sequence: TGTGCCAGCAGCCTTATACCGGACAGGGGGTTTACTGAAGCTTTCTTT. Translating gives CASSLIPDRGFTEAFF.

This clone was seen only a few times. The genes are TRBV5-1 and TRBJ2-4; 8 nucleotides agree with TRBD2. Germline CDR1 reads SGHRS; CDR2 reads YFSETQ. J was trimmed by 5 bases and V by 1 base; bases with no gene match: 8. This CDR3 has 16 residues. For the CDR3, the DNA is TGCGCCAGCAGCTTGATGGCGGGAGGTTGGGAAAACATTCAGTACTTC. Its protein is CASSLMAGGWENIQYF. The variable domain in full, completed from reference TRBV5-1 and TRBJ2-4, reads KAGVTQTPRYLIKTRGQQVTLSCSPISGHRSVSWYQQTPGQGLQFLFEYFSETQRNKGNFPGRFSGRQFSNSRSEMNVSTLELGDSALYLCASSLMAGGWENIQYFGAGTRLSVL.

The J gene is TRBJ2-7, the V gene TRBV7-9; TRBD2 might be the D (6 bases). This CDR3 contains 14 residues. The germline V gene encodes CDR1 SEHNR and CDR2 FQNEAQ (reference sequence). V was shortened by 5 bases and J by 1 base, with 12 bases between the two germline ends. CDR3 DNA: TGTGCCAGCAGCAGTAGCGGAGTTTCCTACGAGCAGTACTTC. Protein product: CASSSSGVSYEQYF.

V usage is TRBV19 and J usage is TRBJ2-6; D not resolved. The CDR3 runs to 14 residues. With 7 bases removed from V and 0 bases from J, the gap between germline ends came to 7 bases. CDR1 and CDR2 from the germline V gene are LNHDA and SQIVND (reference sequence). CDR3 nucleotide sequence: TGTGCCAGTAACTCGGGCTCTGGGGCCAACGTCCTGACTTTC. Its translation: CASNSGSGANVLTF. Supplemented by reference TRBV19 and TRBJ2-6, the full variable domain reads DGGITQSPKYLFRKEGQNVTLSCEQNLNHDAMYWYRQDPGQGLRLIYYSQIVNDFQKGDIAEGYSVSREKKESFPLTVTSAQKNPTAFYLCASNSGSGANVLTFGAGSRLTVL.

The chain is built from TRBV7-9 and TRBJ1-5; unclear D gene. This CDR3 is built from 15 residues. CDR1 and CDR2 (germline): SEHNR, FQNEAQ (reference sequence). The ends were cut back, 6 bases at V and 7 bases at J, with 19 bases in the middle. CDR3 nucleotide sequence: TGTGCCAGCAGTCCACCGGGAACAGATAGGCAGCCCCAGCATTTT. This sequence encodes CASSPPGTDRQPQHF.

CDR3: CSVYRTGSNEKLFF. The CDR3 DNA sequence: TGCAGCGTTTACCGGACAGGTTCTAATGAAAAACTGTTTTTT. The rearrangement joins TRBV29-1 to TRBJ1-4; 7 nucleotides match TRBD1. The CDR3 runs 14 residues. CDR1 and CDR2 (germline): SQVTM, ANQGSEA. Trimming took 5 bases from V and 3 from J; bases not matched to a gene: 6.

This clone was picked up a small number of times. V is TRBV19 and J is TRBJ2-7, with a tentative D call TRBD1 (6 bases). Germline V gives CDR1 LNHDA, CDR2 SQIVND (reference sequence). V lost 4 bases and J lost 3, with 13 bases in between. There are 14 residues in the CDR3. The CDR3 region has the DNA TGTGCCAGTAGTAGGGCCGGGACAATCTACGAGCAGTACTTC. Translating gives CASSRAGTIYEQYF.

The chain couples TRBV25-1 to TRBJ2-2; 12 nucleotides agree with TRBD1. Trimming removed 6 bases from V and 2 bases from J; junction bases left unmatched: 4. Germline CDR1 and CDR2: MGHDK and SYGVNS. The CDR3 is 16 amino acids. The CDR3 sequence: CASSSGQGANTGELFF. In DNA, the CDR3 is TGTGCCAGCAGCTCGGGACAGGGGGCCAACACCGGGGAGCTGTTTTTT.

This chain joins TRBV11-3 and TRBJ1-1; D uncertain. This CDR3 is built from 16 residues. Germline loops: CDR1 SGHNT, CDR2 YENEEA. The ends were cut back, 0 bases at V and 0 bases at J, with 11 bases in the middle. DNA for the CDR3: TGTGCCAGCAGCTTAGATGAGGGCATCATGAACACTGAAGCTTTCTTT. Its translation is CASSLDEGIMNTEAFF. Drawing the rest from reference TRBV11-3 and TRBJ1-1, the complete variable domain is EAGVVQSPRYKIIEKKQPVAFWCNPISGHNTLYWYLQNLGQGPELLIRYENEEAVDDSQLPKDRFSAERLKGVDSTLKIQPAELGDSAVYLCASSLDEGIMNTEAFFGQGTRLTVV.

The V call is TRBV7-9, the J call TRBJ2-5, with 7 bases that match TRBD1. This CDR3 spans 14 amino acids. The J segment lost 4 bases and the V segment lost 5 bases, leaving 7 bases of the junction unmatched. Germline-derived CDR1 and CDR2 are SEHNR and FQNEAQ (reference sequence). CDR3 nucleotide sequence: TGTGCCAGCAGCCTTCGACAGGGTGGAGAGACCCAGTACTTC. It specifies CASSLRQGGETQYF.

The J gene is TRBJ2-7, the V gene TRBV11-2; D gene uncertain. V was pared by 5 bases and J by 0 bases, with 8 bases between. The V gene's germline CDR1 is SGHAT and CDR2 FQNNGV. The CDR3 has 13 residues. The DNA for the CDR3 is TGTGCCAGCAGCCTAACCCCCTCCTACGAGCAGTACTTC. This gives the protein CASSLTPSYEQYF.

The V call is TRBV14, the J call TRBJ2-1; 9 bases are shared with TRBD2. The germline CDR1 and CDR2 sequences are SGHDN and FVKESK. The CDR3 sequence is 16 residues long. The J segment lost 2 bases and the V segment lost 4 bases, leaving 6 bases of the junction unmatched. In DNA form, the CDR3 reads TGTGCCAGCAGCCGTAGCGGGAGAGGGGCCTACAATGAGCAGTTCTTC. Residues: CASSRSGRGAYNEQFF.

This clone has just a few counts. The chain carries TRBV6-5 and TRBJ2-1, with D perhaps matching TRBD1 (7 bases). Trimming cost V 10 bases and J 10 bases, with 20 bases left between them. Germline-derived CDR1 and CDR2 are MNHEY and SVGAGI. CDR3 length equals 13 residues. In DNA form, the CDR3 reads TGTGCCATCCGCCGTACAGGGGAGGAGGAGCAGTTCTTC. Translated: CAIRRTGEEEQFF.

The count of this clone is one. The J gene is TRBJ2-7, the V gene TRBV30, with D perhaps matching TRBD1 (5 bases). CDR1 GTSNPN and CDR2 SVGIG come from the germline V gene (reference sequence). Trimming removed 0 bases at V and 3 bases at J, with 6 bases between. The CDR3 has 12 residues. For the CDR3, the DNA is TGTGCCTGGAGTGTACAGGACTACGAGCAGTACTTC. Protein product: CAWSVQDYEQYF.

This chain joins TRBV10-3 and TRBJ1-1; D unclear. This CDR3 has 12 residues. Trimming removed 6 bases from V and 1 base from J, with 6 bases in between. From germline, CDR1 is ENHRY and CDR2 SYGVKD. CDR3 nucleotide sequence: TGTGCCATCAGCCGACAGAACACTGAAGCTTTCTTT. This encodes CAISRQNTEAFF.

J is TRBJ1-5 and V is TRBV6-5, with a tentative D call TRBD1 (6 bases). Trimming pared 6 bases from V and 3 bases from J, leaving 12 bases between. Germline-derived CDR1 and CDR2 are MNHEY and SVGAGI. The CDR3 extends over 14 amino acids. The chain's CDR3 is CASSQDRNNQPQHF. Written as DNA, the CDR3 is TGTGCCAGCAGCCAGGACAGAAACAATCAGCCCCAGCATTTT.